Listed below are T cell receptor beta chains from one sample, sequenced in a study of cytomegalovirus exposure and HLA in healthy donors. The repertoire was sequenced with immunoSEQ multiplex PCR; TCRdb's copy has only in-frame clones and lacks some. The profile shows a few hundred thousand clones, 81% of them singletons. Sequenced input: PBMCs. These receptors all come from a woman aged 60-75 years in good health and CMV-seropositive. Both conserved end residues are part of each CDR3. Fields, in order: clone size, D gene, J gene, V gene, CDR3 DNA, CDR3 protein. A D gene is named only where the DNA matches it firmly. Clone size is shown for a subset of rows, as once, few, many or a class of expanded clone.

clone_size: NA
d_call: NA
j_call: TRBJ2-1
v_call: TRBV6-1
cdr3_nt: TGTGCCAGCAGCTTTCTAGGAGGGGAGCAGTTCTTC
cdr3_aa: CASSFLGGEQFF

clone_size: once
d_call: TRBD1
j_call: TRBJ2-7
v_call: TRBV9
cdr3_nt: TGTGCCAGCAGCGGGACAGGGTTCGGGGAGCAGTACTTC
cdr3_aa: CASSGTGFGEQYF

clone_size: NA
d_call: TRBD1
j_call: TRBJ1-5
v_call: TRBV6-5
cdr3_nt: TGTGCCAGCGGTGCCTACAGGGGTATCGATCAGCCCCAGCATTTT
cdr3_aa: CASGAYRGIDQPQHF

clone_size: NA
d_call: NA
j_call: TRBJ1-2
v_call: TRBV19
cdr3_nt: TGTGCCAGTAGTAAGGACAGACTCGACTATGGCTACACCTTC
cdr3_aa: CASSKDRLDYGYTF

clone_size: NA
d_call: TRBD1
j_call: TRBJ2-2
v_call: TRBV4-1
cdr3_nt: TGCGCCAGCAGCCAAGGGGCAGGGGGTGAATACACCGGGGAGCTGTTTTTT
cdr3_aa: CASSQGAGGEYTGELFF

clone_size: NA
d_call: TRBD2
j_call: TRBJ2-1
v_call: TRBV9
cdr3_nt: TGTGCCAGCAGCGTAGGGATAGCGGGAGTTTACGAGCAGTTCTTC
cdr3_aa: CASSVGIAGVYEQFF

clone_size: NA
d_call: TRBD1
j_call: TRBJ2-7
v_call: TRBV12-5
cdr3_nt: TGTGCTAGTGGTGCAGACAGGGGTTGGTACGAGCAGTACTTC
cdr3_aa: CASGADRGWYEQYF

clone_size: NA
d_call: TRBD2
j_call: TRBJ2-5
v_call: TRBV6-1
cdr3_nt: TGTGCCAGCAGTGTCGGACTAGCGGGGCTAGAGACCCAGTACTTC
cdr3_aa: CASSVGLAGLETQYF

clone_size: NA
d_call: NA
j_call: TRBJ2-7
v_call: TRBV7-3
cdr3_nt: TGTGCCAGCAGCTCAAACCCGGGCGAGCAGTACTTC
cdr3_aa: CASSSNPGEQYF

clone_size: NA
d_call: TRBD1
j_call: TRBJ1-2
v_call: TRBV6-1
cdr3_nt: TGTGCCGGCAGTGATCGGACAGGGGATCGTGGCTACACCTTC
cdr3_aa: CAGSDRTGDRGYTF

clone_size: few
d_call: TRBD1
j_call: TRBJ1-2
v_call: TRBV7-9
cdr3_nt: TGTGCCAGCAGCTTATCCACAGGGGCTTCTCATGGCTACACCTTC
cdr3_aa: CASSLSTGASHGYTF

clone_size: few
d_call: NA
j_call: TRBJ1-2
v_call: TRBV28
cdr3_nt: TGTGCCAGCAGTCTCACATGGTCGTACACCTTC
cdr3_aa: CASSLTWSYTF

clone_size: once
d_call: NA
j_call: TRBJ1-2
v_call: TRBV19
cdr3_nt: TGTGCCAGTAGTCGTCTTACCCCGGGCTCGGGAGGCTACACCTTC
cdr3_aa: CASSRLTPGSGGYTF

clone_size: few
d_call: NA
j_call: TRBJ2-2
v_call: TRBV29-1
cdr3_nt: TGCAGCGTCCGGAGAAAGAATACTAACACCGGGGAGCTGTTTTTT
cdr3_aa: CSVRRKNTNTGELFF

clone_size: NA
d_call: TRBD2
j_call: TRBJ2-3
v_call: TRBV11-2
cdr3_nt: TGTGCCAGCAGCTTACTGGGACTAGCGGCTAATACGCAGTATTTT
cdr3_aa: CASSLLGLAANTQYF

clone_size: NA
d_call: NA
j_call: TRBJ2-3
v_call: TRBV5-1
cdr3_nt: TGCGCCAGCAGGGGCACGGAATCTAGCACAGATACGCAGTATTTT
cdr3_aa: CASRGTESSTDTQYF

clone_size: NA
d_call: NA
j_call: TRBJ2-1
v_call: TRBV9
cdr3_nt: TGTGCCAGCAGCCAGGCCTCCTACAATGAGCAGTTCTTC
cdr3_aa: CASSQASYNEQFF

clone_size: NA
d_call: NA
j_call: TRBJ1-3
v_call: TRBV9
cdr3_nt: TGTGCCAGCAGCGAAATCAACTCTGGAAACACCATATATTTT
cdr3_aa: CASSEINSGNTIYF

clone_size: NA
d_call: NA
j_call: TRBJ2-7
v_call: TRBV19
cdr3_nt: TGTGCCAGTAGTACCCCGGGACATCAAGCCTACGAGCAGTACTTC
cdr3_aa: CASSTPGHQAYEQYF

clone_size: NA
d_call: TRBD2
j_call: TRBJ2-2
v_call: TRBV2
cdr3_nt: TGTGCCAGCTCTGCTAGGAGGACTAGTGGCATATTGACCGGGGAGCTGTTTTTT
cdr3_aa: CASSARRTSGILTGELFF